Only a few counts were recorded for the clone carrying this T cell receptor (beta chain). This CDR3 contains 16 residues. Trimming at V came to 5 bases and at J to 4 bases, leaving 7 bases not matched to a gene. This record belongs to a study of T cells in Graves' hyperthyroidism and ophthalmopathy. Researchers barred patients who had uncontrolled infection, other autoimmune disease, pregnancy or lactation. Researchers took RNA transcripts and amplified the TCR beta CDR3 regions from them. A first-round RT-PCR of the TCR CDR3 used the HTBI primer set. One entry per CDR3 protein, called by TCRdb with MiXCR from the multiplex PCR reads. The sample has 500,000 to 650,000 distinct CDR3 sequences, approximately 17% seen once; the top ten hold 15% to 20%.

The V gene is TRBV12-3 or TRBV12-4, the J gene TRBJ2-7, with 14 bases lining up with TRBD2. Sequenced sample: blood. This clonotype was obtained from a woman aged 18-29 years with Graves' ophthalmopathy. The CDR3 region is CASSPGTSGSRYEQYF. In nucleotides, the CDR3 is TGTGCCAGCAGTCCAGGGACTAGCGGGAGTCGGTACGAGCAGTACTTC.